The rows below give T cell receptor beta chains drawn from one sample of a study of cytomegalovirus exposure and HLA in healthy donors. Sequencing was performed with immunoSEQ multiplex PCR; in TCRdb, only in-frame clones are kept and a portion is missing. The sample lists about 100,000 clones; 63% were seen once. The sample taken for sequencing was PBMCs. These receptors were obtained from a human donor in good health. CDR3s include the opening cysteine and the closing phenylalanine or tryptophan. A D gene is named only where the DNA matches it firmly. Clone size, where shown, is once, few, many, or a class for clones that have expanded.

few,TRBJ1-1,TRBV5-1,.,CASSPQGLNTEAFF,TGCGCCAGCAGCCCACAGGGCCTGAACACTGAAGCTTTCTTT
.,TRBJ2-1,TRBV7-9,TRBD2,CASSSGLAGVAYNEQFF,TGTGCCAGCAGCTCGGGACTAGCGGGAGTCGCCTACAATGAGCAGTTCTTC
few,TRBJ2-5,TRBV19,.,CASSPPYQETQYF,TGTGCCAGTAGTCCCCCGTACCAAGAGACCCAGTACTTC
.,TRBJ1-3,TRBV13,.,CASSSIVESGNTIYF,TGTGCCAGCAGCTCGATCGTTGAGTCTGGAAACACCATATATTTT
.,TRBJ1-5,TRBV5-4,.,CASSFGGGEQPQHF,TGTGCCAGCAGCTTCGGGGGAGGGGAACAGCCCCAGCATTTT
.,TRBJ1-4,TRBV7-9,.,CASSIQRGDEKLFF,TGTGCCAGCAGCATACAGCGGGGCGATGAAAAACTGTTTTTT
few,TRBJ2-1,TRBV7-3,TRBD2,CASSLLAGGPNEQFF,TGTGCCAGCAGCTTACTAGCGGGAGGGCCAAATGAGCAGTTCTTC
few,TRBJ1-2,TRBV6-4,.,CASSEGRGPSGYGYTF,TGTGCCAGCAGTGAGGGGCGGGGGCCATCGGGCTATGGCTACACCTTC
.,TRBJ1-1,TRBV15,TRBD1,CATRTGTGGTEAFF,TGTGCCACCCGAACCGGGACAGGGGGCACTGAAGCTTTCTTT
few,TRBJ1-5,TRBV6-5,.,CASSSRLGNQPQHF,TGTGCCAGCAGTTCCAGGTTAGGCAATCAGCCCCAGCATTTT
.,TRBJ2-7,TRBV10-3,TRBD1,CAIKGQGSYEQYF,TGTGCCATCAAAGGACAGGGATCCTACGAGCAGTACTTC
.,TRBJ2-3,TRBV7-9,TRBD2,CASDASGRKRGGTDTQYF,TGTGCCAGCGACGCTAGCGGGAGGAAACGAGGTGGCACAGATACGCAGTATTTT
.,TRBJ2-5,TRBV5-1,.,CASSLSPVQETQYF,TGCGCCAGCAGCTTGTCCCCGGTGCAAGAGACCCAGTACTTC
.,TRBJ1-2,TRBV15,.,CATSRNTGPYTF,TGTGCCACCAGCAGAAACACGGGTCCCTACACCTTC
.,TRBJ2-3,TRBV9,TRBD2,CASSSGLADADTQYF,TGTGCCAGCAGCTCGGGACTAGCAGACGCGGATACGCAGTATTTT
.,TRBJ2-7,TRBV2,TRBD2,CASSGSGRGSYEQYF,TGTGCCAGCAGTGGGAGCGGGAGAGGTTCCTACGAGCAGTACTTC
.,TRBJ2-1,TRBV11-2,TRBD2,CASSLVIGLAGGEQFF,TGTGCCAGCAGCCTTGTAATAGGACTAGCGGGAGGGGAGCAGTTCTTC
.,TRBJ2-7,TRBV18,.,CASSPGVSGEQYF,TGTGCCAGCTCACCTGGTGTGTCCGGGGAGCAGTACTTC
few,TRBJ2-4,TRBV15,.,CATSTPGKNIQYF,TGTGCCACCAGCACCCCAGGCAAAAACATTCAGTACTTC
.,TRBJ2-3,TRBV4-1,TRBD1,CASSQRSTGGFTDTQYF,TGCGCCAGCAGCCAACGATCGACAGGGGGCTTCACAGATACGCAGTATTTT
.,TRBJ2-1,TRBV30,.,CAWRVAGEQFF,TGTGCCTGGAGGGTGGCGGGGGAGCAGTTCTTC
.,TRBJ2-2,TRBV4-2,.,CASSQDLLSGADTGELFF,TGTGCCAGCAGCCAAGATCTCTTATCGGGAGCCGACACCGGGGAGCTGTTTTTT
few,TRBJ2-3,TRBV5-4,TRBD2,CASSLSRTSGDTDTQYF,TGTGCCAGCAGCTTGAGTAGGACTAGCGGAGACACAGATACGCAGTATTTT
.,TRBJ2-7,TRBV4-1,TRBD1,CASSPLTGKYQGYEQYF,TGCGCCAGCAGCCCACTGACAGGGAAATACCAGGGATACGAGCAGTACTTC
.,TRBJ2-2,TRBV30,TRBD2,CAWSVSASGWTGELFF,TGTGCCTGGAGTGTATCCGCTAGCGGGTGGACCGGGGAGCTGTTTTTT
.,TRBJ1-5,TRBV4-2,TRBD1,CASSQGEGARGQPQHF,TGTGCCAGCAGCCAAGGTGAGGGGGCGAGGGGTCAGCCCCAGCATTTT
once,TRBJ1-1,TRBV11-2,.,CASSYKVGPTEAFF,TGTGCCAGCAGCTATAAGGTGGGCCCCACTGAAGCTTTCTTT
.,TRBJ1-1,TRBV7-9,TRBD1,CASSPNTGANTEAFF,TGTGCCAGCAGCCCGAATACAGGGGCGAACACTGAAGCTTTCTTT